These 11 T cell receptor beta chains share one sample of origin, sequenced in a study of T cell repertoires in aging, cancer and after chemotherapy. TRB rearrangements spanning V, D and J were amplified using mixed TRB-A/B primers. TCRdb used MiXCR to reprocess the multiplex PCR reads, holding one entry per CDR3 protein. This sample has under 6,000 distinct CDR3 sequences, with 23% found just once. The template was genomic DNA from peripheral blood, not RNA. The sequenced sample was blood. Receptors originate from a human donor with a blood cancer.

This clonotype is termed medium-sized (0.01 to 0.1%). As DNA, the CDR3 is TGTGCCAGCAGTCCCAACCTTGGGCCACCCCTCCACTTT. Its protein product is CASSPNLGPPLHF. The chain has TRBV6-5 and TRBJ1-6; D not certain. V was cut by 5 bases and J by 11 bases, with 13 bases left in between. The CDR3 is 13 amino acids. CDR1 is MNHEY and CDR2 is SVGAGI in the germline V gene.

V is TRBV2 and J is TRBJ2-1; D call uncertain. The CDR3 is 14 residues long. Looked up from germline, CDR1 is SNHLY and CDR2 is FYNNEI. The ends were cut back, 8 bases at V and 0 bases at J, with 11 bases in the middle. The CDR3 DNA reads as TGTGCCAGCCGTAGGGATGGCTCCTACAATGAGCAGTTCTTC. It encodes CASRRDGSYNEQFF.

This clonotype has only a few counts. The chain combines TRBV4-1 with TRBJ2-1, with a tentative D call TRBD2 (6 bases). This CDR3 region has 11 residues. Germline V gene lookup returns CDR1 MGHRA and CDR2 YSYEKL. V was shortened by 8 bases and J by 6 bases, with 8 bases between the two germline ends. CDR3 sequence (DNA): TGCGCCAGCCGGGAGCGCAATGAGCAGTTCTTC. It yields the protein CASRERNEQFF.

This chain uses TRBV6-6 with TRBJ1-2; 8 bases are a match to TRBD1. The trim removed 6 bases at V and 8 bases at J, leaving 14 bases unmatched. In germline, CDR1 is MNHNY, CDR2 SVGAGI (reference sequence). The CDR3 runs to 15 residues. The CDR3 bases are TGTGCCAGCAGCACCGACAGGGGCAGTAAGACAGGCTACACCTTC. Translating it yields CASSTDRGSKTGYTF.

A remark on this clonotype: At one boundary the junction diverges from the germline segment, which might be a read error. The chain is built from TRBV19 and TRBJ2-6; TRBD1 agrees at 10 bases. CDR1 is LNHDA, CDR2 SQIVND, per germline (reference sequence). There are 13 residues in the CDR3. CDR3 bases: TGCGGGACAGGGGCACCTGGGGCCAACGTCCTGACTTTC. Translated: CGTGAPGANVLTF. The whole variable domain, remainder taken from reference TRBV19 and TRBJ2-6, is DGGITQSPKYLFRKEGQNVTLSCEQNLNHDAMYWYRQDPGQGLRLIYYSQIVNDFQKGDIAEGYSVSREKKESFPLTVTSAQKNPTAFYLCGTGAPGANVLTFGAGSRLTVL.

This clonotype was counted between two and nine times. This sequence joins TRBV29-1 and TRBJ1-1, with 8 bases aligning to TRBD1. The CDR3 totals 16 residues. Germline loops: CDR1 SQVTM, CDR2 ANQGSEA. With 0 bases clipped from V and 2 bases from J, the junction kept 8 bases outside the gene matches. The CDR3 loop reads CSVEEDPTGVNTEAFF. The CDR3 DNA reads TGCAGCGTTGAAGAAGACCCGACAGGGGTCAACACTGAAGCTTTCTTT.

V and J are TRBV10-3 and TRBJ1-4, with TRBD1 matching 8 bases. The CDR3 runs to 16 residues. Germline assignment: CDR1 ENHRY and CDR2 SYGVKD. The junction had 5 bases not matched to a gene; V was cut back by 3 bases and J by 2 bases. CDR3 residues: CAISDQGAGTNEKLFF. CDR3 DNA sequence: TGTGCCATCAGTGACCAGGGGGCAGGGACTAATGAAAAACTGTTTTTT.

By frequency in the sample, this clonotype is medium-sized. This chain joins TRBV6-1 and TRBJ1-2; 9 bases are shared with TRBD1. The length of the CDR3 is 13 residues. Unmatched junction bases numbered 4, after V lost 3 bases and J lost 8 bases. Looked up from germline, CDR1 is MNHNS and CDR2 is SASEGT. DNA of the CDR3: TGTGCCAGCAGTGAGGACAGGGGATACGGCTACACCTTC. Its protein is CASSEDRGYGYTF.

This clonotype is medium-sized within its sample. V is TRBV10-3 and J is TRBJ2-5; the D is unclear. The length of the CDR3 is 16 residues. Germline loops: CDR1 ENHRY, CDR2 SYGVKD. The V and J ends lost 2 bases and 4 bases respectively, with 17 bases between them. The CDR3 is CAISETPGRVGETQYF. Written as DNA, the CDR3 is TGTGCCATCAGTGAGACCCCCGGTAGGGTAGGAGAGACCCAGTACTTC.

This chain connects TRBV20-1 to TRBJ2-5; 12 bases align to TRBD1. With V trimmed by 5 bases and J by 4 bases, 26 bases remained unmatched. Per the germline V gene, CDR1 is DFQATT and CDR2 is SNEGSKA (reference sequence). This CDR3 is built from 21 residues. The CDR3 protein is CSAAPLDSPGQGAHRIETQYF. The CDR3 coding sequence is TGCAGTGCTGCCCCACTTGATTCTCCGGGACAGGGGGCGCACAGGATAGAGACCCAGTACTTC.

The rearrangement joins TRBV18 to TRBJ2-7, with D uncertain. V was trimmed by 2 bases and J by 0 bases, leaving 2 bases between them. The germline gives CDR1 KGHSH, CDR2 LQKENI. The CDR3 is made up of 12 amino acids. The chain's CDR3 is CASSPGSYEQYF. The CDR3, as DNA: TGTGCCAGCTCACCAGGCTCCTACGAGCAGTACTTC.